What follows are 11 T cell receptor beta chains derived from one specimen sequenced in a study of early stage breast cancer tumors. Some clones are missing from TCRdb's copy, which holds only in-frame ones; the method was immunoSEQ multiplex PCR. Of some 75,000 clones listed, around four fifths were seen once; the top ten hold approximately 3.7%. Source material: blood. The receptors stem from a person between 55 and 69 years old with breast cancer.

The rearrangement joins TRBV28 to TRBJ2-5; 8 bases are shared with TRBD2. V dropped 6 bases and J dropped 2; count of bases not matched to a gene: 11. From germline, CDR1 is MDHEN and CDR2 SYDVKM. This CDR3 region has 16 residues. The CDR3 region is CASSSTPGGGQETQYF. As DNA, the CDR3 is TGTGCCAGCAGCTCCACCCCGGGGGGGGGACAAGAGACCCAGTACTTC.

This clone was recorded once. Mismatch with germline at one junction end may stem from a read error. The V call is TRBV2, the J call TRBJ1-1; 10 positions agree with TRBD1. The CDR3 totals 14 residues. Germline loops: CDR1 SNHLY, CDR2 FYNNEI. The DNA for the CDR3 is TGTGCCAGCAGAGAAGACAGGGGGCATTTCCCTCCCTTCTTT. Translated: CASREDRGHFPPFF.

V is TRBV28 and J is TRBJ2-7, with unresolved D. The CDR3 has 14 amino acids. Trimming took off 6 bases at V and 1 base at J, with 13 bases between the two ends. Germline lookup yields CDR1 MDHEN and CDR2 SYDVKM. The CDR3 reads CASSHTWGSYEQYF. In nucleotides, the CDR3 is TGTGCCAGCAGCCACACTTGGGGATCCTACGAGCAGTACTTC.

This chain links TRBV30 with TRBJ2-7; 12 positions agree with TRBD2. Trimming at V came to 8 bases and at J to 3 bases, leaving 8 bases not matched to a gene. The CDR3 is 14 amino acids. CDR1 is GTSNPN, CDR2 SVGIG, per germline (reference sequence). The CDR3 DNA sequence: TGTGCCGGACGCGGGACTAGCGGGCACTACGAGCAGTACTTC. Protein product: CAGRGTSGHYEQYF.

The rearrangement links TRBV5-5 to TRBJ2-7; no clear D. The CDR3 consists of 12 residues. Germline assignment: CDR1 SGHKS and CDR2 YYEKEE (reference sequence). With 4 bases removed from V and 0 bases from J, the gap between germline ends came to 5 bases. CDR3 bases: TGTGCCAGCAGCCTGGTCTCCTACGAGCAGTACTTC. Residues: CASSLVSYEQYF.

The chain is built from TRBV28 and TRBJ2-3, with TRBD2 matching 12 bases. CDR1 MDHEN and CDR2 SYDVKM come from the germline V gene. V was pared by 5 bases and J by 0 bases, with 3 bases of the junction left unmatched. The CDR3 spans 16 residues. Here the CDR3 DNA reads TGTGCCAGCAGTACGGGACTAGCGGGTAGCACAGATACGCAGTATTTT. Its protein is CASSTGLAGSTDTQYF. The full variable domain, its missing parts supplied by reference TRBV28 and TRBJ2-3, is DVKVTQSSRYLVKRTGEKVFLECVQDMDHENMFWYRQDPGLGLRLIYFSYDVKMKEKGDIPEGYSVSREKKERFSLILESASTNQTSMYLCASSTGLAGSTDTQYFGPGTRLTVL.

The chain joins TRBV30 to TRBJ2-1; 7 bases are a match to TRBD1. The CDR3 has 14 amino acids. V gave up 3 bases and J gave up 6 bases; unmatched junction bases: 8. Germline V gives CDR1 GTSNPN, CDR2 SVGIG (reference sequence). The CDR3, as DNA: TGTGCCTGGAGGGGGGACAGAGCCCTCAATGAGCAGTTCTTC. Translating gives CAWRGDRALNEQFF. Full variable domain (rest looked up from reference TRBV30 and TRBJ2-1): SQTIHQWPATLVQPVGSPLSLECTVEGTSNPNLYWYRQAAGRGLQLLFYSVGIGQISSEVPQNLSASRPQDRQFILSSKKLLLSDSGFYLCAWRGDRALNEQFFGPGTRLTVL.

The CDR3 loop reads CASNVVREETQYF. As DNA, the CDR3 is TGTGCCAGCAATGTAGTCAGAGAAGAGACCCAGTACTTC. The gene calls are TRBV2 and TRBJ2-5, with D unresolved. This CDR3 contains 13 residues. From germline, CDR1 is SNHLY and CDR2 FYNNEI. Trimming took off 7 bases at V and 3 bases at J, with 12 bases between the two ends.

This clone was detected only a few times. This chain links TRBV6-5 with TRBJ1-6; 7 nucleotides line up with TRBD1. This CDR3 comprises 14 residues. Trimming cost V 6 bases and J 6 bases; bases outside gene matches: 5. Germline CDR1 MNHEY, CDR2 SVGAGI. The DNA for the CDR3 is TGTGCCAGCAGGATACAGGGGAGTAATTCACCCCTCCACTTT. Amino acids: CASRIQGSNSPLHF.

As regards this clone: The junction departs from the called germline gene at one end, perhaps through a read error. V and J are TRBV7-7 and TRBJ2-5; D may be TRBD2 (5 bases). The CDR3 covers 15 residues. Germline V lookup: CDR1 SSHAT, CDR2 FNYEAQ (reference sequence). CDR3 DNA sequence: TGTGCTAGCAGCTTGAATTTCGGGAACCAAGAGACCCAGTACTTC. Its protein is CASSLNFGNQETQYF.

In its sample, this clone was seen once. The CDR3 nucleotides read TGTGCCAGCTCACGGAGGGGACAGGGAAACGATGAGCAGTTCTTC. Amino acids: CASSRRGQGNDEQFF. The chain employs TRBV18 and TRBJ2-1; 9 bases line up with TRBD1. The CDR3 spans 15 residues. The J segment lost 8 bases and the V segment lost 4 bases, leaving 9 bases of the junction unmatched. Germline CDR1 reads KGHSH; CDR2 reads LQKENI.